Listed below are T cell receptor beta chains from one sample, sequenced in a study of identical twins. TCRdb fed the 5' RACE reads into MiXCR, producing one record per CDR3 protein. The sample includes about 200,000 distinct CDR3 sequences, over 9.5% of them seen just once. Sequencing input: memory T cells sorted from blood. The receptor set was obtained from a man aged 50-60 years in good health. Each CDR3 is given without its conserved first and last residue. The order of the fields is V gene, J gene, CDR3 protein.

TRBV4-1,TRBJ2-1,ASSQAGLVENYNEQF
TRBV2,TRBJ2-7,ASSEGYRAYEQY
TRBV29-1,TRBJ1-1,SVEEDGVRSTEAF
TRBV7-2,TRBJ2-7,ASSLGGGRTSYEQY
TRBV5-5,TRBJ2-1,ASSLYVSGNVQF
TRBV2,TRBJ1-5,ASRPLTGANQPQH
TRBV5-6,TRBJ2-7,ASSPPGSTSYEQY
TRBV29-1,TRBJ2-1,SVEKTGVWYNEQF
TRBV4-3,TRBJ2-7,ASSIASGGFYEQY
TRBV5-1,TRBJ1-4,ASSLGTGASREKLF
TRBV7-9,TRBJ1-2,ASSEDGPPNYGYT
TRBV4-3,TRBJ2-5,ASSQVRTGRETQY
TRBV6-5,TRBJ2-5,ASSYYRGQGQETQY
TRBV3-1,TRBJ2-5,ASSMRGGLRETQY
TRBV7-3,TRBJ2-3,ASSDLGGTDTQY
TRBV12-3/TRBV12-4,TRBJ2-7,ASSLFRPGTSGHEQY
TRBV20-1,TRBJ1-6,SARVEQGAGNSPLH
TRBV4-2,TRBJ2-1,ASSQGVGGPSYNEQF
TRBV24-1,TRBJ2-6,ATSDSANSGANVLT
TRBV7-9,TRBJ2-2,ASSPPSGELF
TRBV7-2,TRBJ2-7,ASSLASGSYPYEQY
TRBV28,TRBJ1-2,ASSLTVPWTGDGYT
TRBV6-1,TRBJ1-3,ASSMGQGASGNTIY
TRBV7-3,TRBJ2-2,ASSERDSFTGELF